This TCR beta chain is from a study of identical twins. The cDNA had a unique molecular identifier and a template-switch universal primer site. TCRdb re-derived calls from the 5' RACE reads in MiXCR, one entry per CDR3 protein. The data hold nearly 900,000 distinct CDR3 sequences, with 12% observed a single time. Study outcomes and limitations: Models predicted too little out-of-frame TCR alpha sharing in monozygotic twins. Fewer insertions characterized abundant cord blood beta clonotypes, whereas memory repertoires showed none.

The CDR3 is 13 amino acids. From germline, CDR1 is SGDLS and CDR2 YYNGEE. Deletions cut 0 bases from V and 9 bases from J, with 12 bases between. In regard to this clonotype: Its target is unknown.

This sample was also put to use in a study of yellow fever vaccine responses in identical twins. According to that study: Reportedly, the T cell response mounted by twins to vaccine seemed partly convergent, partly personalized.

The origin of this receptor is a woman aged 18-29 years in good health. The sequenced sample was PBMCs. The J gene is TRBJ2-5, the V gene TRBV9; TRBD1 might be the D (6 bases). The CDR3 bases are TGTGCCAGCAGCGTAGGGGGGCAGTGGCCCCAGTACTTC. Amino acid sequence: CASSVGGQWPQYF.